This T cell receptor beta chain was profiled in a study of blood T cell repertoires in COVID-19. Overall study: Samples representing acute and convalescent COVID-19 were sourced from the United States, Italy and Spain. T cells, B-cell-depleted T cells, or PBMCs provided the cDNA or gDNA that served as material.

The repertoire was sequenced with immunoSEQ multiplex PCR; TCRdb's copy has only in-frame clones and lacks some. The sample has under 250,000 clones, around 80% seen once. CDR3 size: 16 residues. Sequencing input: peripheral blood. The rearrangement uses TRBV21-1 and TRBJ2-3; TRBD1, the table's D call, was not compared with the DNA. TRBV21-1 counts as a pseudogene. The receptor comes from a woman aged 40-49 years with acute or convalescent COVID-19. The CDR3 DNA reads TGTGCCAGCAGCAAAATGAGGGGGCCCTTCACAGATACGCAGTATTTT. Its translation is CASSKMRGPFTDTQYF.